A selection of T cell receptor beta chains follows, all from one sample in a study of cytomegalovirus exposure and HLA in healthy donors. Sequenced by immunoSEQ multiplex PCR; TCRdb stores in-frame clones only, minus some. The table includes about 120,000 clones, roughly 70% detected once. Sequencing was carried out using PBMCs. Receptor source: a woman between 35 and 50 years old in good health and CMV-seropositive. Each CDR3 is given with its conserved first and last residue. The order of the fields is D gene, clone size, V gene, J gene, CDR3 DNA, CDR3 protein. A D gene is named only where the DNA matches it firmly. For some rows the clone size is stated as once, few or many, or as a class when expanded; others skip it.

d_gene: TRBD1
abundance: -
v_gene: TRBV6-5
j_gene: TRBJ1-2
CDR3nt: TGTGCCAGCAGTTACGCGACAGGGGGCTCTTATGGCTACACCTTC
CDR3aa: CASSYATGGSYGYTF

d_gene: TRBD1
abundance: -
v_gene: TRBV7-9
j_gene: TRBJ2-6
CDR3nt: TGTGCCAGCAGCTTAAGTTGGGGACAGGGGGTCGCTGGGGCCAACGTCCTGACTTTC
CDR3aa: CASSLSWGQGVAGANVLTF

d_gene: -
abundance: few
v_gene: TRBV7-9
j_gene: TRBJ2-2
CDR3nt: TGTGCCAGCAGCTTAGGAAGGCGGGGGCTTATCACCGGGGAGCTGTTTTTT
CDR3aa: CASSLGRRGLITGELFF

d_gene: -
abundance: -
v_gene: TRBV6-6
j_gene: TRBJ2-3
CDR3nt: TGTGCCAGCGCACCGGGAGCCGATACGCAGTATTTT
CDR3aa: CASAPGADTQYF

d_gene: -
abundance: -
v_gene: TRBV19
j_gene: TRBJ2-7
CDR3nt: TGTGCCAGTAGTATTGCGGCCTCCTACGAGCAGTACTTC
CDR3aa: CASSIAASYEQYF

d_gene: -
abundance: -
v_gene: TRBV5-4
j_gene: TRBJ2-2
CDR3nt: TGTGCCAGCAGCTTCGGTGGTTATACCGGGGAGCTGTTTTTT
CDR3aa: CASSFGGYTGELFF

d_gene: -
abundance: -
v_gene: TRBV7-2
j_gene: TRBJ2-7
CDR3nt: TGTGCCAGCAGCTCCCAGCGCTACGAGCAGTACTTC
CDR3aa: CASSSQRYEQYF

d_gene: -
abundance: once
v_gene: TRBV27
j_gene: TRBJ1-1
CDR3nt: TGTGCCAGCAGTGGAAAGGGGCGGACTGAAGCTTTCTTT
CDR3aa: CASSGKGRTEAFF

d_gene: TRBD1
abundance: -
v_gene: TRBV4-3
j_gene: TRBJ1-2
CDR3nt: TGCGCCAGCAGCCAAGATGGCGCAGGGGGCGCCCATGGCTACACCTTC
CDR3aa: CASSQDGAGGAHGYTF

d_gene: -
abundance: -
v_gene: TRBV5-4
j_gene: TRBJ1-2
CDR3nt: TGTGCCAGCAGCTTGGAGGTGGGGGGGGCAATTCTCGGCTACACCTTC
CDR3aa: CASSLEVGGAILGYTF

d_gene: -
abundance: -
v_gene: TRBV6-5
j_gene: TRBJ2-7
CDR3nt: TGTGCCAGCAGTTCTGCAACTTCGGTCGATTACGAGCAGTACTTC
CDR3aa: CASSSATSVDYEQYF

d_gene: TRBD1
abundance: -
v_gene: TRBV7-2
j_gene: TRBJ1-2
CDR3nt: TGTGCCAGCAGCCTAAACCAGGGGGTTGATGGCTACACCTTC
CDR3aa: CASSLNQGVDGYTF

d_gene: TRBD1
abundance: -
v_gene: TRBV19
j_gene: TRBJ2-5
CDR3nt: TGTGCCAGCAGAACAGGGGGCGGCGAGACCCAGTACTTC
CDR3aa: CASRTGGGETQYF

d_gene: -
abundance: -
v_gene: TRBV19
j_gene: TRBJ2-7
CDR3nt: TGTGCCAGTAGCGGACAGACCCCAGTTTACGAGCAGTACTTC
CDR3aa: CASSGQTPVYEQYF

d_gene: -
abundance: -
v_gene: TRBV7-8
j_gene: TRBJ1-2
CDR3nt: TGTGCCAGCAGCTTAGGGGCCTCCCAACGTTTGGACTATGGCTACACCTTC
CDR3aa: CASSLGASQRLDYGYTF

d_gene: -
abundance: once
v_gene: TRBV30
j_gene: TRBJ2-3
CDR3nt: TGTGCCGGCGACAGGGTGGGAGGTAAAGATACGCAGTATTTT
CDR3aa: CAGDRVGGKDTQYF

d_gene: -
abundance: few
v_gene: TRBV10-3
j_gene: TRBJ2-1
CDR3nt: TGTGCCATCAGTGAGCTTCGGGAGCGATACAATGAGCAGTTCTTC
CDR3aa: CAISELRERYNEQFF

d_gene: -
abundance: -
v_gene: TRBV19
j_gene: TRBJ1-4
CDR3nt: TGTGCCAGTAGCCCGACAGATGAAAAACTGTTTTTT
CDR3aa: CASSPTDEKLFF

d_gene: TRBD1
abundance: once
v_gene: TRBV4-2
j_gene: TRBJ1-1
CDR3nt: TGTGCCAGCAGCCAAGTTCGACAGGGAGGTATATCTGAAGCTTTCTTT
CDR3aa: CASSQVRQGGISEAFF

d_gene: -
abundance: few
v_gene: TRBV13
j_gene: TRBJ1-5
CDR3nt: TGTGCCAGCAGCTTAAGCAGGAATCAGCCCCAGCATTTT
CDR3aa: CASSLSRNQPQHF

d_gene: TRBD1
abundance: -
v_gene: TRBV5-4
j_gene: TRBJ1-3
CDR3nt: TGTGCCAGCAGCTTGGGAGGGGGCGCTCTTTCTGGAAACACCATATATTTT
CDR3aa: CASSLGGGALSGNTIYF

d_gene: TRBD1
abundance: -
v_gene: TRBV28
j_gene: TRBJ1-2
CDR3nt: TGTGCCAGCACTTCCGGACAGGGGCCCTCCTATGGCTACACCTTC
CDR3aa: CASTSGQGPSYGYTF

d_gene: -
abundance: -
v_gene: TRBV30
j_gene: TRBJ2-5
CDR3nt: TGTGCCTGGGTCCCACGCGGAAAGCGGTACCAAGAGACCCAGTACTTC
CDR3aa: CAWVPRGKRYQETQYF

d_gene: -
abundance: -
v_gene: TRBV5-1
j_gene: TRBJ1-5
CDR3nt: TGCGCCAGCAGCTTGGGCCCCGAGGGTGATCAGCCCCAGCATTTT
CDR3aa: CASSLGPEGDQPQHF

d_gene: -
abundance: -
v_gene: TRBV30
j_gene: TRBJ1-2
CDR3nt: TGTGCCTGGAGTGTGGGCCCGGGAGCCGTGACCCATGGCTACACCTTC
CDR3aa: CAWSVGPGAVTHGYTF

d_gene: TRBD1
abundance: -
v_gene: TRBV19
j_gene: TRBJ2-7
CDR3nt: TGTGCCAGTAGTCGGGGGACAGGGGTCTACGAGCAGTACTTC
CDR3aa: CASSRGTGVYEQYF

d_gene: TRBD2
abundance: -
v_gene: TRBV6-1
j_gene: TRBJ2-5
CDR3nt: TGTGCCAGCAGTGAGGTCTTCACTGGGACTAGCGGGACAGAAGAGACCCAGTACTTC
CDR3aa: CASSEVFTGTSGTEETQYF

d_gene: -
abundance: -
v_gene: TRBV29-1
j_gene: TRBJ1-2
CDR3nt: TGCAGCGTTGATGGGGCTTACTATGGCTACACCTTC
CDR3aa: CSVDGAYYGYTF

d_gene: -
abundance: -
v_gene: TRBV4-2
j_gene: TRBJ1-1
CDR3nt: TGTGCCAGCAGCCCATCCGAAGGGGACGGGGGGACTGAAGCTTTCTTT
CDR3aa: CASSPSEGDGGTEAFF

d_gene: TRBD1
abundance: -
v_gene: TRBV7-9
j_gene: TRBJ2-7
CDR3nt: TGTGCCAGCAGCTTAAGGACAGGGGTACTGTACGAGCAGTACTTC
CDR3aa: CASSLRTGVLYEQYF

d_gene: TRBD1
abundance: -
v_gene: TRBV5-4
j_gene: TRBJ1-1
CDR3nt: TGTGCCAGCAGCTTCCGGGACAGGCCCACTGAAGCTTTCTTT
CDR3aa: CASSFRDRPTEAFF

d_gene: TRBD1
abundance: -
v_gene: TRBV27
j_gene: TRBJ1-4
CDR3nt: TGTGCCACCCAGGGGGCCACTAATGAAAAACTGTTTTTT
CDR3aa: CATQGATNEKLFF

d_gene: -
abundance: -
v_gene: TRBV10-3
j_gene: TRBJ2-1
CDR3nt: TGTGCCATCAGTGAGTCTGGGGCACAGCAGTTCTTC
CDR3aa: CAISESGAQQFF

d_gene: -
abundance: few
v_gene: TRBV7-2
j_gene: TRBJ2-3
CDR3nt: TGTGCCAGCAGCTTAAGTGGGGGGAGCACAGATACGCAGTATTTT
CDR3aa: CASSLSGGSTDTQYF

d_gene: TRBD2
abundance: -
v_gene: TRBV23-1
j_gene: TRBJ2-7
CDR3nt: TGCGCCAGCAGCCCCGGGGGGGACCCTTACGAGCAGTACTTC
CDR3aa: CASSPGGDPYEQYF

d_gene: -
abundance: -
v_gene: TRBV15
j_gene: TRBJ2-7
CDR3nt: TGTGCCACCAGCAGAGATTTTATCAAGCAAGGGGACGAGCAGTACTTC
CDR3aa: CATSRDFIKQGDEQYF

d_gene: -
abundance: -
v_gene: TRBV4-1
j_gene: TRBJ1-1
CDR3nt: TGCGCCAGCAGCTACGACGGGGAGGGGAACACTGAAGCTTTCTTT
CDR3aa: CASSYDGEGNTEAFF

d_gene: TRBD2
abundance: -
v_gene: TRBV11-1
j_gene: TRBJ2-2
CDR3nt: TGTGCCAGCAGCCCCGCGGCTAGCGGGAGAACCGGGGAGCTGTTTTTT
CDR3aa: CASSPAASGRTGELFF

d_gene: -
abundance: -
v_gene: TRBV7-9
j_gene: TRBJ1-1
CDR3nt: TGTGCCAGCAGCCCCACGGCCGGGACTGAAGCTTTCTTT
CDR3aa: CASSPTAGTEAFF

d_gene: TRBD1
abundance: -
v_gene: TRBV7-2
j_gene: TRBJ2-7
CDR3nt: TGTGCCAGCAGCCGGGACAGGCAGTACTTC
CDR3aa: CASSRDRQYF

d_gene: -
abundance: -
v_gene: TRBV6-1
j_gene: TRBJ2-7
CDR3nt: TGTGCCAGCAGTGAAGCGCTAGGAATATACGAGCAGTACTTC
CDR3aa: CASSEALGIYEQYF

d_gene: TRBD1
abundance: -
v_gene: TRBV18
j_gene: TRBJ2-2
CDR3nt: TGTGCCAGCTCACCACCTACAGGGGGGAACACCGGGGAGCTGTTTTTT
CDR3aa: CASSPPTGGNTGELFF

d_gene: TRBD2
abundance: -
v_gene: TRBV27
j_gene: TRBJ2-7
CDR3nt: TGTGCCAGCAGTTTATCGAACTTGAATAGCGGGAGAATCTACGAGCAGTACTTC
CDR3aa: CASSLSNLNSGRIYEQYF

d_gene: -
abundance: -
v_gene: TRBV27
j_gene: TRBJ1-1
CDR3nt: TGTGCCAGCAGTTTAACGGTAGCAGGGTGGGTGAACACTGAAGCTTTCTTT
CDR3aa: CASSLTVAGWVNTEAFF

d_gene: -
abundance: -
v_gene: TRBV5-1
j_gene: TRBJ1-2
CDR3nt: TGCGCCAGCAGCTTGGCCGGCAGGTCGGGCTACACCTTC
CDR3aa: CASSLAGRSGYTF

d_gene: TRBD2
abundance: -
v_gene: TRBV7-6
j_gene: TRBJ2-5
CDR3nt: TGTGCCAGCAGCTTAGGGGTAGCGGGAGGGCCTGCGGTACAAGAGACCCAGTACTTC
CDR3aa: CASSLGVAGGPAVQETQYF

d_gene: TRBD1
abundance: few
v_gene: TRBV7-9
j_gene: TRBJ1-1
CDR3nt: TGTGCCAGCAGCTTTACAGGGGGCGGAACGACTGAAGCTTTCTTT
CDR3aa: CASSFTGGGTTEAFF

d_gene: TRBD2
abundance: -
v_gene: TRBV4-2
j_gene: TRBJ2-7
CDR3nt: TGTGCCAGCAGCCAGGAACTAGCGGGGGTCCCAAACGAGCAGTACTTC
CDR3aa: CASSQELAGVPNEQYF